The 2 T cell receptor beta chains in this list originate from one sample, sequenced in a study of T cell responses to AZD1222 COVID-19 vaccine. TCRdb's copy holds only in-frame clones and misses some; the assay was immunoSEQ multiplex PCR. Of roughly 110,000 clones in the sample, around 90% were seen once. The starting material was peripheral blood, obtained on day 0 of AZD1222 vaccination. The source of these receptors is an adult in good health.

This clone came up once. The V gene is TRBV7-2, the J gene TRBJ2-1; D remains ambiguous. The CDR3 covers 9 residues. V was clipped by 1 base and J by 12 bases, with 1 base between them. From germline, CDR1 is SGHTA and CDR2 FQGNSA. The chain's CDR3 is CASSLGQFF. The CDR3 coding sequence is TGTGCCAGCAGCTTAGGGCAGTTCTTC.

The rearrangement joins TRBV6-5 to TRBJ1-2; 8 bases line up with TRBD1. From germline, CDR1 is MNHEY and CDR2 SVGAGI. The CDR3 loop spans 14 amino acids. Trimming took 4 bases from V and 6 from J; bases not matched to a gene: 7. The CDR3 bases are TGTGCCAGCAGTTTCAGGACAGGGCTGAATGGCTACACCTTC. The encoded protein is CASSFRTGLNGYTF.